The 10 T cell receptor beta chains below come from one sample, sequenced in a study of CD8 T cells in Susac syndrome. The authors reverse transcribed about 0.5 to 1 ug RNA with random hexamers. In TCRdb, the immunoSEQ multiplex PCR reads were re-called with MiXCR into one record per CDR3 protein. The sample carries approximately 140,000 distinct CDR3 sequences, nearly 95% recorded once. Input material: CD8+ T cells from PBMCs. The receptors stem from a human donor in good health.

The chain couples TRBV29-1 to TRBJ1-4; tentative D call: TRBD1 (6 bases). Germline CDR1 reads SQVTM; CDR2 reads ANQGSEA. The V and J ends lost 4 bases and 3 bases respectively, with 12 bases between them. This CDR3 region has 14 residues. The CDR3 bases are TGCAGCGTTGGCCGGGCAGGGGCTAATGAAAAACTGTTTTTT. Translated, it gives CSVGRAGANEKLFF. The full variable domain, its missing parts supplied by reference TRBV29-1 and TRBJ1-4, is SAVISQKPSRDICQRGTSLTIQCQVDSQVTMMFWYRQQPGQSLTLIATANQGSEATYESGFVIDKFPISRPNLTFSTLTVSNMSPEDSSIYLCSVGRAGANEKLFFGSGTQLSVL.

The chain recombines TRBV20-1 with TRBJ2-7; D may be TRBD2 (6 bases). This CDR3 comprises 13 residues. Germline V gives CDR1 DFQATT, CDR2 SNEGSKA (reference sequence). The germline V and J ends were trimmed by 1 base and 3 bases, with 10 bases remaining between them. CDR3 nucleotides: TGCAGTGCTAGAGGGGGGGTACGCTACGAGCAGTACTTC. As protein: CSARGGVRYEQYF.

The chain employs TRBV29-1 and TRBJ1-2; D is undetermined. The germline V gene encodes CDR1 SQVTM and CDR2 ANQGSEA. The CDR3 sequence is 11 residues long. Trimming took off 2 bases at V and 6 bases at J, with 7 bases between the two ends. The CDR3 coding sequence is TGCAGCGTTGAATGGGAGCATGGCTACACCTTC. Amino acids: CSVEWEHGYTF. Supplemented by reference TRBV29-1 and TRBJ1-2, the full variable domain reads SAVISQKPSRDICQRGTSLTIQCQVDSQVTMMFWYRQQPGQSLTLIATANQGSEATYESGFVIDKFPISRPNLTFSTLTVSNMSPEDSSIYLCSVEWEHGYTFGSGTRLTVV.

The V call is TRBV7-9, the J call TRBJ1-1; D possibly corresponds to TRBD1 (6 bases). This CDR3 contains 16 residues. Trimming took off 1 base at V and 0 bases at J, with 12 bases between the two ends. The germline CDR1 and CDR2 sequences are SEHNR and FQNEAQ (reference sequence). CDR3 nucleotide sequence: TGTGCCAGCAGCTTAGAAGGGGGGCCCATGAACACTGAAGCTTTCTTT. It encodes CASSLEGGPMNTEAFF.

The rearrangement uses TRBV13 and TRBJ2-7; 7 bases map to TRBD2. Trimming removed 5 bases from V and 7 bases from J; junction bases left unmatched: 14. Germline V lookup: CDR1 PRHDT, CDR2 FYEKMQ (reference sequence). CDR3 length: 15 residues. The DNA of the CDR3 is TGTGCCAGCAGCCAAAAGGCTAGCCGGGGGGAGGAGCAGTACTTC. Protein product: CASSQKASRGEEQYF.

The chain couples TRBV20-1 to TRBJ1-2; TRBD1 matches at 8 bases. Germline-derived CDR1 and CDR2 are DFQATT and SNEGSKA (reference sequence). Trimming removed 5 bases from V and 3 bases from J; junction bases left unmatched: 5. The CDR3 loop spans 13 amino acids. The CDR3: CSAHYRGYYGYTF. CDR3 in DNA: TGCAGTGCTCACTACAGGGGGTACTATGGCTACACCTTC.

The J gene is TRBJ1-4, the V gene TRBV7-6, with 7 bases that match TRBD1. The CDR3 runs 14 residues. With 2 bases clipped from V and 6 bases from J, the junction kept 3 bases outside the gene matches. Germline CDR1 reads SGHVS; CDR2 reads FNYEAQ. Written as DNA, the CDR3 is TGTGCCAGCAGCTTAACAGGGGCCGATGAAAAACTGTTTTTT. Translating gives CASSLTGADEKLFF.

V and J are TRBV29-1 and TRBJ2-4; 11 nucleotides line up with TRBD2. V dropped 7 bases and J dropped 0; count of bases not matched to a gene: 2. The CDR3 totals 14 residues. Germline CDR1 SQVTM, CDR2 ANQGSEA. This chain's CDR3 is CSAGTSGAKNIQYF. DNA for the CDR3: TGCAGCGCCGGGACTAGCGGAGCCAAAAACATTCAGTACTTC.

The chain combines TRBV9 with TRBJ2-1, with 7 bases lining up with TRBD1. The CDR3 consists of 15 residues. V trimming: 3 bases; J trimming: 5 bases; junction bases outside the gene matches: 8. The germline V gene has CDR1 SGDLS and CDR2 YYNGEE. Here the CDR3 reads CASSAQGVGDNEQFF. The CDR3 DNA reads TGTGCCAGCAGCGCTCAGGGGGTAGGTGACAATGAGCAGTTCTTC. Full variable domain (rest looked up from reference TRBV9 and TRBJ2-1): DSGVTQTPKHLITATGQRVTLRCSPRSGDLSVYWYQQSLDQGLQFLIQYYNGEERAKGNILERFSAQQFPDLHSELNLSSLELGDSALYFCASSAQGVGDNEQFFGPGTRLTVL.

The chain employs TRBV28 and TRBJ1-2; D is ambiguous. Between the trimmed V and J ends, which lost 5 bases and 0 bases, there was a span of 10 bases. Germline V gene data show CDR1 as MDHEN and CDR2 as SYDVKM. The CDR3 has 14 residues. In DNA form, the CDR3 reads TGTGCCAGCAGTCCTCGATCCACTAACTATGGCTACACCTTC. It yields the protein CASSPRSTNYGYTF.